This note documents a single TCR beta chain sequence. A TCRbeta library incorporating unique molecular identifiers was prepared. TCRdb reanalysed the PCR reads using MiXCR and keeps one entry per CDR3 protein. The profile shows 250,000 to 300,000 distinct CDR3 sequences, approximately 9.6% of them singletons. These data belong to a study of T-cell reconstitution after alpha-beta-depleted transplantation in children. V dropped 4 bases and J dropped 9 bases, with 7 bases sitting between them. The CDR3 extends over 12 amino acids. This chain links TRBV12-3 or TRBV12-4 with TRBJ1-6; D uncertain. The TCR sequence derives from a human donor who donated a stem cell graft to a child with SCID. The sample was PBMCs from the stem cell graft donor, taken from the stem cell graft. The CDR3 spells CASSSGFSPLHF. The CDR3 region has the DNA TGTGCCAGCAGTTCGGGATTTTCACCCCTCCACTTT.